A selection of T cell receptor beta chains follows, all from one sample in a study of cytomegalovirus exposure and HLA in healthy donors. The method was immunoSEQ multiplex PCR; TCRdb's version includes in-frame clones alone and lacks a portion of them. The table records fewer than 200,000 clones, less than 80% of them present only once. The sample comprised PBMCs. These receptors were collected from a woman between 40 and 55 years old in good health and CMV-seronegative. Both conserved end residues are part of each CDR3. D genes are given only for firm matches. Clone size, where shown, is once, few, many, or a class for clones that have expanded.

d_call j_call v_call clone_size cdr3_nt cdr3_aa
NA TRBJ1-4 TRBV9 few TGTGCCAGCAGCGTAAACAGGGAGAATGAAAAACTGTTTTTT CASSVNRENEKLFF
NA TRBJ2-5 TRBV7-3 NA TGTGCCAGCAGCTTAAGGGGCGGCTACGGACGTGAGACCCAGTACTTC CASSLRGGYGRETQYF
TRBD2 TRBJ2-3 TRBV15 NA TGTGCCACCAGCACCCAGGTAGCGGGGGGCCGTGATACGCAGTATTTT CATSTQVAGGRDTQYF
TRBD2 TRBJ2-2 TRBV28 NA TGTGCCAGCAGCCCAAGGACTAGCGCCCCGACGAGGGCCGGGGAGCTGTTTTTT CASSPRTSAPTRAGELFF
TRBD1 TRBJ1-2 TRBV27 NA TGTGCCAGCAGCCCAGGGGGAGGCTACACCTTC CASSPGGGYTF
TRBD1 TRBJ1-2 TRBV29-1 NA TGCAGCGTGCCGCGACAGGGTGACTATGGCTACACCTTC CSVPRQGDYGYTF
NA TRBJ2-1 TRBV28 NA TGTGCCAGCAGTTTAGACAGCTACAATGAGCAGTTCTTC CASSLDSYNEQFF
NA TRBJ2-6 TRBV7-2 NA TGTGCCAGCAGCTTAGCCTTTGGGCGGGGATCTGGGGCCAACGTCCTGACTTTC CASSLAFGRGSGANVLTF
NA TRBJ1-1 TRBV5-1 NA TGCGCCAGCAGCTTGGATGGCCAGGGCAACACTGAAGCTTTCTTT CASSLDGQGNTEAFF
TRBD1 TRBJ1-1 TRBV7-2 once TGTGCCAGCAGCTTGGCAGGGGGTATGAACACTGAAGCTTTCTTT CASSLAGGMNTEAFF
TRBD1 TRBJ2-7 TRBV9 few TGTGCCAGCAGTAGAGAGGGACAGGGGGCTTATGAGCAGTACTTC CASSREGQGAYEQYF
NA TRBJ2-2 TRBV11-3 NA TGTGCCAGCAGCTTAAATCCTACCGGGGAGCTGTTTTTT CASSLNPTGELFF
TRBD1 TRBJ1-2 TRBV5-4 NA TGTGCCAGCAGCTCAAGCAGGGGGCAATATGGCTACACCTTC CASSSSRGQYGYTF
TRBD1 TRBJ1-2 TRBV6-5 NA TGTGCCAGCAGTTCAGAAAGACAGGGGGCCTACTATGGCTACCCCTTC CASSSERQGAYYGYPF
TRBD2 TRBJ2-5 TRBV5-5 once TGTGCCAGCAGCTTGCTCAGAGCGGGAGGGCTGGGGGAGACCCAGTACTTC CASSLLRAGGLGETQYF
TRBD1 TRBJ2-6 TRBV10-3 few TGTGCCATCAGTGGCCCGACAGGGGAGAACTCTGGGGCCAACGTCCTGACTTTC CAISGPTGENSGANVLTF
NA TRBJ1-2 TRBV30 NA TGTGCCTGGACCCGCAGGGATGGCTACACCTTC CAWTRRDGYTF
TRBD2 TRBJ2-5 TRBV5-6 few TGTGCCAGCAGCTCCGAGTTGCTAGCGGGGAACCAAGAGACCCAGTACTTC CASSSELLAGNQETQYF
TRBD1 TRBJ1-1 TRBV14 NA TGTGCCAGCAGCTTAAGGACAGGACTGAACACTGAAGCTTTCTTT CASSLRTGLNTEAFF
TRBD1 TRBJ2-2 TRBV29-1 NA TGCAGCGTGACCCCCAGGGGGCCGGGCACCGGGGAGCTGTTTTTT CSVTPRGPGTGELFF
TRBD1 TRBJ1-2 TRBV6-5 NA TGTGCCAGCAGGCCCCTCGTGGGGGACAGGGAAGGCTACACCTTC CASRPLVGDREGYTF
NA TRBJ2-3 TRBV5-1 few TGCGCCACCCAGCGTCAGGGCCCTGGGGATACGCAGTATTTT CATQRQGPGDTQYF